This TCR beta chain is drawn from a study of T cells after yellow fever vaccination. Overall study: Preparing low-cell-number fractions relied on SMART-Seq v4 Ultra Low Input.

The TCR cDNA carried a universal primer site and UMIs from 5'RACE template switching. TCRdb re-analysed the 5' RACE reads in MiXCR, keeping a single row per CDR3 protein. The sample lists around 610,000 distinct CDR3 sequences, roughly 12% occurring once. Whole-study findings and limits: FACS-sorted repertoires could contain abundant clonotypes contaminating from the bulk population.

Germline V gives CDR1 GTSNPN, CDR2 SVGIG (reference sequence). The V end was cut by 2 bases, the J end by 10 bases, with 15 bases between. The CDR3 runs 13 residues. Note on this clonotype: The antigen is not known.

This clonotype originated in a man aged 30-40 years who received the YFV17D yellow fever vaccine. The genes are TRBV30 and TRBJ2-1, with D maybe TRBD1 (5 bases). The sample in question was PBMCs, obtained on the day of the yellow fever booster vaccination. CDR3 in amino acids: CAWSRLRGREQFF. In DNA form, the CDR3 reads TGTGCCTGGAGTCGATTAAGGGGCAGGGAGCAGTTCTTC.